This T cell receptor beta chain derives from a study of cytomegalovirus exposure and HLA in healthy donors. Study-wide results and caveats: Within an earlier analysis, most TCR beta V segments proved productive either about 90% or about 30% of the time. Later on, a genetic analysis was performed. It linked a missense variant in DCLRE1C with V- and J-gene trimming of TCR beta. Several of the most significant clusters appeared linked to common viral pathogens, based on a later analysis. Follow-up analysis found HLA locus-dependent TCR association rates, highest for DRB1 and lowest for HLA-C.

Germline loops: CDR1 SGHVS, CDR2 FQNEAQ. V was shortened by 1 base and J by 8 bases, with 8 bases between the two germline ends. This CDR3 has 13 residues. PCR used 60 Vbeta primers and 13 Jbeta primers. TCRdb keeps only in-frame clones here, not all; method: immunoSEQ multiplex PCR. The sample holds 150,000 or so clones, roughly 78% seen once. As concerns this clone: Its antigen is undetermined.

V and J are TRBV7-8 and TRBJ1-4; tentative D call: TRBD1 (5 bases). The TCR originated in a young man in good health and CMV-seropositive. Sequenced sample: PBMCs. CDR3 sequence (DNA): TGTGCCAGCAGCTTAGGCGGGGGGGAAAAACTGTTTTTT. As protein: CASSLGGGEKLFF.